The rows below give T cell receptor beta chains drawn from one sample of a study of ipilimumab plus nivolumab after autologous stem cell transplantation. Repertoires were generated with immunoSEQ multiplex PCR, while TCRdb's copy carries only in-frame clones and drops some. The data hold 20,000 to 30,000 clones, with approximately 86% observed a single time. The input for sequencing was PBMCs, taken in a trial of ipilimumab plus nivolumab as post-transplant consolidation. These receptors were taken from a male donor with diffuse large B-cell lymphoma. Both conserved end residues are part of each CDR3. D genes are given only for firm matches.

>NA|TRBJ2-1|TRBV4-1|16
CASSPSPGDPYNEQFF
TGCGCCAGCAGCCCGTCCCCCGGGGATCCCTACAATGAGCAGTTCTTC
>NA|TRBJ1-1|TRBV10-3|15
CAIRPQGRTGTEAFF
TGTGCCATCAGACCCCAGGGACGTACGGGGACTGAAGCTTTCTTT
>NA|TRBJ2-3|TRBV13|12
CASSPVTDTQYF
TGTGCCAGCAGCCCCGTTACAGATACGCAGTATTTT
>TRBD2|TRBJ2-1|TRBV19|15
CASSSTSGGFNEQFF
TGTGCCAGTAGTTCGACTAGCGGGGGCTTCAATGAGCAGTTCTTC
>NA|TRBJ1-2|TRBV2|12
CASQSANYGYTF
TGTGCCAGCCAGTCGGCCAACTATGGCTACACCTTC
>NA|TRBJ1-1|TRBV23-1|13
CASTGGVNTEAFF
TGCGCCAGCACGGGGGGGGTGAACACTGAAGCTTTCTTT
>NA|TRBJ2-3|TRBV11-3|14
CASSFGSPTDTQYF
TGTGCCAGCAGCTTCGGGAGCCCCACAGATACGCAGTATTTT
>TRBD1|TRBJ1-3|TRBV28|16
CASSWTGPHSGNTIYF
TGTGCCAGCAGCTGGACAGGGCCTCACTCTGGAAACACCATATATTTT
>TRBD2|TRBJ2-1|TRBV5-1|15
CASSYGTSGGSEQFF
TGCGCCAGCAGCTACGGGACTAGCGGGGGAAGTGAGCAGTTCTTC
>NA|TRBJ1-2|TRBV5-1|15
CASSSRGGPGYGYTF
TGCGCCAGCAGCTCCCGGGGGGGGCCGGGCTATGGCTACACCTTC
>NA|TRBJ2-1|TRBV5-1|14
CASSLSWVSNEQFF
TGCGCCAGCAGCTTGAGTTGGGTGTCCAATGAGCAGTTCTTC
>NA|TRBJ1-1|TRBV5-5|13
CASSLEGVTEAFF
TGTGCCAGCAGCTTGGAAGGGGTCACTGAAGCTTTCTTT
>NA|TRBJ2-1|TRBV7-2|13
CASSSDPANEQFF
TGTGCCAGCAGCTCAGACCCGGCCAATGAGCAGTTCTTC
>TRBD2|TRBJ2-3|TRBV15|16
CATSRGSGVFVDTQYF
TGTGCCACCAGCAGGGGTAGCGGGGTCTTTGTGGATACGCAGTATTTT
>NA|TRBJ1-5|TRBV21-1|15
CASSKQGASNQPQHF
TGTGCCAGCAGCAAACAGGGGGCATCCAATCAGCCCCAGCATTTT
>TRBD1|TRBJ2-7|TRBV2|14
CASSAGTGTYEQYF
TGTGCCAGCAGCGCCGGGACAGGGACTTACGAGCAGTACTTC